Below, 27 T cell receptor beta chains from the same sample are listed, as sequenced in a study of T cells after yellow fever vaccination. TCRdb recomputed calls from the 5' RACE reads with MiXCR, one row per CDR3 protein. The table lists around 550,000 distinct CDR3 sequences, under 25% of them singletons. The sample in question was PBMCs, obtained 15 days after the yellow fever booster vaccination. These receptors originate from a man aged 25-45 years who received the YFV17D yellow fever vaccine.

This clonotype came up many times. This chain uses TRBV27 with TRBJ2-1; 7 bases map to TRBD2. Germline V gene data show CDR1 as MNHEY and CDR2 as SMNVEV (reference sequence). The CDR3 runs to 15 residues. J was trimmed by 2 bases and V by 7 bases; bases with no gene match: 8. For the CDR3, the DNA is TGTGCCAGCACCTCCCCAAGCGGGGCCTACAATGAGCAGTTCTTC. It is translated as CASTSPSGAYNEQFF.

The sample holds a few counts of this clonotype. The gene calls are TRBV20-1 and TRBJ2-1; D not resolved. The length of the CDR3 is 12 residues. The V gene lost 3 bases and the J gene lost 1 base, with 4 bases spanning the gap. Germline loops: CDR1 DFQATT, CDR2 SNEGSKA (reference sequence). The CDR3 reads CSASGSYNEQFF. In DNA form, the CDR3 reads TGCAGTGCTAGCGGGTCCTACAATGAGCAGTTCTTC.

The table lists this clonotype with a few counts. The chain combines TRBV12-3 or TRBV12-4 with TRBJ2-7; no firm D call. V dropped 1 base and J dropped 3 bases, with 10 bases sitting between them. CDR3 size: 14 residues. CDR3 residues: CASSLGGVDYEQYF. The CDR3 nucleotides are TGTGCCAGCAGTTTAGGGGGTGTTGACTACGAGCAGTACTTC.

This clonotype was detected only a few times. The chain employs TRBV6-1 and TRBJ2-1, with 10 bases fitting TRBD2. The germline CDR1 and CDR2 sequences are MNHNS and SASEGT. Trimming took 5 bases from V and 13 from J; bases not matched to a gene: 8. The CDR3 extends over 13 amino acids. CDR3 coding DNA: TGTGCCAGCAGTCTCTATACTAGCGGGGTTCAGTTCTTC. Protein sequence: CASSLYTSGVQFF.

Points on this clonotype: At one end, the junction sequence differs from germline, possibly due to a read error. The rearrangement links TRBV6-1 to TRBJ2-3, with 7 nucleotides matching TRBD1. Germline V gene lookup returns CDR1 MNHNS and CDR2 SASEGT. CDR3 length: 13 amino acids. CDR3 sequence: CASSEAGTDSQYF. In nucleotides, the CDR3 is TGTGCCAGCAGTGAAGCAGGGACAGATTCGCAGTATTTT.

The chain links TRBV3-1 to TRBJ2-1; 13 nucleotides align to TRBD2. The V gene end was trimmed by 2 bases and the J gene end by 5 bases; junction bases not matched to a gene: 6. Germline CDR1 and CDR2: LGHDT and YNNKEL (reference sequence). The CDR3 length is 17 residues. The CDR3 nucleotides read TGTGCCAGCAGCCAAACCCCGGGACTAGCGGGAAACAATGAGCAGTTCTTC. It is translated as CASSQTPGLAGNNEQFF.

This chain joins TRBV14 and TRBJ1-1; D ambiguous. The CDR3 spans 13 residues. V lost 3 bases to trimming and J lost 4 bases, with 9 bases between them. CDR1 SGHDN and CDR2 FVKESK come from the germline V gene. CDR3 residues: CASSHLGSTEAFF. The CDR3, as DNA: TGTGCCAGCAGCCATCTTGGAAGCACTGAAGCTTTCTTT.

This chain joins TRBV20-1 and TRBJ2-1; perhaps TRBD1 as D (7 bases). Per germline, CDR1 DFQATT and CDR2 SNEGSKA (reference sequence). The germline V and J ends were trimmed by 4 bases and 9 bases, with 13 bases remaining between them. The CDR3 is 12 residues long. CDR3 region: CSAMEQGGEQFF. Written as DNA, the CDR3 is TGCAGTGCTATGGAGCAGGGGGGTGAGCAGTTCTTC.

The V call is TRBV28, the J call TRBJ1-1; tentatively, D is TRBD1 (5 bases). The CDR3 consists of 12 residues. Looked up from germline, CDR1 is MDHEN and CDR2 is SYDVKM. Trimming removed 8 bases from V and 1 base from J, with 8 bases in between. The DNA of the CDR3 is TGTGCCAGCGACAGTACGAACACTGAAGCTTTCTTT. As protein: CASDSTNTEAFF.

This clonotype appeared a few times. The CDR3 sequence: CASSPDRWNQPQHF. The CDR3 coding sequence is TGCGCCAGCAGCCCGGACAGGTGGAATCAGCCCCAGCATTTT. J is TRBJ1-5 and V is TRBV4-3; the match to TRBD1 covers 7 bases. Trimming cost V 4 bases and J 4 bases; bases outside gene matches: 4. The germline CDR1 and CDR2 sequences are LGHNA and YSLEER. This CDR3 contains 14 residues.

This clonotype was seen only a few times. The chain employs TRBV9 and TRBJ2-1; possible D gene TRBD1, 6 bases. Trimming removed 4 bases from V and 3 bases from J, with 17 bases in between. Per the germline V gene, CDR1 is SGDLS and CDR2 is YYNGEE. This CDR3 comprises 16 residues. The CDR3 here is CASSKTGTLFYNEQFF. DNA of the CDR3: TGTGCCAGCAGCAAAACCGGGACACTCTTCTACAATGAGCAGTTCTTC.

The chain recombines TRBV10-1 with TRBJ1-6; 7 bases map to TRBD1. CDR1 is WNHNN and CDR2 is SYGVQD in the germline V gene (reference sequence). The V and J ends lost 0 bases and 9 bases, in that order; junction bases with no gene match: 14. This CDR3 has 18 amino acids. CDR3 sequence: CASSESWIGQGVGSPLHF. The CDR3 DNA sequence: TGCGCCAGCAGTGAGTCATGGATCGGGCAGGGGGTAGGTTCACCCCTCCACTTT.

The rearrangement uses TRBV5-1 and TRBJ2-1; the match to TRBD2 covers 8 bases. The germline V gene has CDR1 SGHRS and CDR2 YFSETQ. This CDR3 contains 15 residues. Trimming at V came to 0 bases and at J to 8 bases, leaving 7 bases not matched to a gene. The CDR3: CASSLGGTSGDEQFF. The DNA for the CDR3 is TGCGCCAGCAGCTTGGGAGGTACTAGCGGCGATGAGCAGTTCTTC.

This clonotype has only a few counts. The rearrangement uses TRBV4-3 and TRBJ2-2; TRBD1 matches 7 bases. The V gene end was trimmed by 4 bases and the J gene end by 5 bases; junction bases not matched to a gene: 7. The CDR3 has 15 residues. The germline V gene encodes CDR1 LGHNA and CDR2 YSLEER. CDR3 bases: TGCGCCAGCAGCCGGGACAGAAGGGGGACCGGGGAGCTGTTTTTT. This codes for CASSRDRRGTGELFF.

The chain carries TRBV20-1 and TRBJ2-2, with 10 bases aligning to TRBD2. This CDR3 comprises 15 residues. Germline values: CDR1 DFQATT, CDR2 SNEGSKA (reference sequence). J was trimmed by 3 bases and V by 2 bases; bases with no gene match: 3. Here the CDR3 reads CSARQAGGYTGELFF. The DNA for the CDR3 is TGCAGTGCTAGACAAGCGGGAGGGTACACCGGGGAGCTGTTTTTT.

The genes are TRBV7-2 and TRBJ1-5; tentative D call: TRBD1 (5 bases). Germline CDR1 is SGHTA and CDR2 is FQGNSA. The length of the CDR3 is 14 residues. Between the trimmed V and J ends, which lost 2 bases and 3 bases, there was a span of 8 bases. In DNA form, the CDR3 reads TGTGCCAGCAGCTTACAGGGCAACAATCAGCCCCAGCATTTT. This sequence encodes CASSLQGNNQPQHF.

The chain is built from TRBV6-2 or TRBV6-3 and TRBJ2-7; possible D gene TRBD1, 5 bases. This CDR3 has 14 residues. Trimming removed 6 bases at V and 0 bases at J, with 12 bases between. The germline V gene encodes CDR1 MNHEY and CDR2 SVGEGT. This CDR3 is CASRIQANSYEQYF. As DNA, the CDR3 is TGTGCCAGCAGGATACAGGCAAACTCCTACGAGCAGTACTTC.

This clonotype occurred a few times. The CDR3 is CASSLGYVTGELFF. The CDR3, as DNA: TGTGCCAGCAGCTTAGGCTACGTCACCGGGGAGCTGTTTTTT. The rearrangement uses TRBV7-2 and TRBJ2-2, with D unclear. Trimming took 1 base from V and 4 from J, leaving 7 bases between them. CDR1 SGHTA and CDR2 FQGNSA come from the germline V gene. The CDR3 sequence is 14 residues long.

This rearrangement joins TRBV4-3 to TRBJ1-2, with no clear D. Germline V gives CDR1 LGHNA, CDR2 YSLEER. CDR3 length: 15 residues. Trimming stripped 0 bases from V and 4 bases from J, with 12 bases between. CDR3 in DNA: TGCGCCAGCAGCCAAGATTGGCAGTACACCTATGGCTACACCTTC. Protein product: CASSQDWQYTYGYTF.

This clonotype was counted only a few times. The rearrangement links TRBV29-1 to TRBJ1-2; D unclear. Germline-derived CDR1 and CDR2 are SQVTM and ANQGSEA. Trimming took 5 bases from V and 7 from J, leaving 17 bases between them. This CDR3 has 13 residues. This CDR3 reads CSVLDPRFGGYTF. Written as DNA, the CDR3 is TGCAGCGTTTTGGACCCACGATTCGGTGGCTACACCTTC.

This clonotype was found a few times. DNA of the CDR3: TGCAGTGCTAGAGATCCCTCGCGGACTAGGACCTACAATGAGCAGTTCTTC. This encodes CSARDPSRTRTYNEQFF. The chain joins TRBV20-1 to TRBJ2-1; 7 nucleotides match TRBD2. Trimming cost V 0 bases and J 2 bases; bases outside gene matches: 10. This CDR3 has 17 amino acids. CDR1 is DFQATT, CDR2 SNEGSKA, per germline (reference sequence).

The J gene is TRBJ2-5, the V gene TRBV7-2; D unresolved. Germline CDR1 and CDR2: SGHTA and FQGNSA. V was clipped by 1 base and J by 7 bases, with 7 bases between them. The length of the CDR3 is 12 residues. The CDR3 region has the DNA TGTGCCAGCAGCTTAGAACTGGGGACCCAGTACTTC. Translating gives CASSLELGTQYF.

The gene calls are TRBV27 and TRBJ1-1, with D possibly TRBD1 on 5 matching bases. This CDR3 contains 15 residues. Trimming removed 5 bases at V and 4 bases at J, with 17 bases between. CDR1 is MNHEY, CDR2 SMNVEV, per germline (reference sequence). The CDR3 region has the DNA TGTGCCAGCAGTATACGGAGAGGGGCGGGCACTGAAGCTTTCTTT. Its protein product is CASSIRRGAGTEAFF.

The chain links TRBV10-2 to TRBJ2-4; no clear D gene. Trimming stripped 2 bases from V and 6 bases from J, with 8 bases between. Germline loops: CDR1 WSHSY, CDR2 SAAADI. This CDR3 contains 13 residues. CDR3 in amino acids: CASSEGRGNIQYF. The CDR3 nucleotides are TGCGCCAGCAGTGAGGGCCGCGGAAACATTCAGTACTTC.

This clonotype was observed a few times. This sequence joins TRBV28 and TRBJ2-3, with TRBD1 identical over 7 bases. The ends lost 6 bases at V and 6 bases at J; junction bases unmatched: 6. CDR1 MDHEN and CDR2 SYDVKM come from the germline V gene. The CDR3 runs 13 residues. CDR3 amino acids: CASSPSTGDTQYF. CDR3 sequence (DNA): TGTGCCAGCAGCCCATCGACAGGGGATACGCAGTATTTT.

This clonotype has a handful of counts. The chain combines TRBV20-1 with TRBJ2-1; the match to TRBD2 covers 10 bases. This CDR3 is built from 16 residues. Germline CDR1 reads DFQATT; CDR2 reads SNEGSKA (reference sequence). J was trimmed by 1 base and V by 2 bases; bases with no gene match: 5. The CDR3 here is CSARTHSGRSYNEQFF. The CDR3 nucleotides read TGCAGTGCTAGAACCCATAGCGGGAGGTCCTACAATGAGCAGTTCTTC.

There are a few counts of this clonotype. The chain carries TRBV5-8 and TRBJ2-4, with 7 bases identical to TRBD1. The junction had 4 bases not matched to a gene; V was cut back by 2 bases and J by 5 bases. CDR1 SGHTS and CDR2 YDEGEE come from the germline V gene. This CDR3 has 14 residues. CDR3 bases: TGTGCCAGCAGCTTAACCGGGACAGAAAACATTCAGTACTTC. It yields the protein CASSLTGTENIQYF. Complete variable domain (other parts from reference TRBV5-8 and TRBJ2-4): EAGVTQSPTHLIKTRGQQATLRCSPISGHTSVYWYQQALGLGLQFLLWYDEGEERNRGNFPPRFSGRQFPNYSSELNVNALELEDSALYLCASSLTGTENIQYFGAGTRLSVL.